What follows are 16 T cell receptor beta chains derived from one specimen sequenced in a study of control samples from healthy donors and cancer patients. This table comes from immunoSEQ multiplex PCR, and its TCRdb copy is limited to in-frame clones, with some not included. Among 130,000 to 150,000 clones listed, about 91% were seen once. The sample was blood. These TCRs come from a man aged 25-45 years in good health.

This chain connects TRBV19 to TRBJ2-2, with D tentatively TRBD1 (6 bases). The CDR3 has 14 residues. Germline V gene data show CDR1 as LNHDA and CDR2 as SQIVND (reference sequence). Trimming pared 2 bases from V and 7 bases from J, leaving 11 bases between. For the CDR3, the DNA is TGTGCCAGTAGTATATCCAGGGGTGTCGGGGAGCTGTTTTTT. Residues: CASSISRGVGELFF.

J is TRBJ1-5 and V is TRBV9; a possible D gene is TRBD1 (6 bases). Trimming pared 3 bases from V and 0 bases from J, leaving 16 bases between. The CDR3 loop spans 17 amino acids. Germline V gene data show CDR1 as SGDLS and CDR2 as YYNGEE. CDR3 protein: CASSAPGQPYSNQPQHF. In nucleotides, the CDR3 is TGTGCCAGCAGCGCCCCCGGACAGCCGTATAGCAATCAGCCCCAGCATTTT. Drawing the rest from reference TRBV9 and TRBJ1-5, the complete variable domain is DSGVTQTPKHLITATGQRVTLRCSPRSGDLSVYWYQQSLDQGLQFLIQYYNGEERAKGNILERFSAQQFPDLHSELNLSSLELGDSALYFCASSAPGQPYSNQPQHFGDGTRLSIL.

V usage is TRBV21-1 and J usage is TRBJ2-5; the D call TRBD1 from the table was never checked on the DNA. TRBV21-1 is a listed pseudogene. CDR3 length: 14 amino acids. CDR3 loop: CASYQGQGRETQYF. The CDR3 bases are TGTGCCAGCTATCAGGGACAGGGGCGGGAGACCCAGTACTTC.

V and J are TRBV28 and TRBJ1-3; D not resolved. The V end was cut by 9 bases, the J end by 0 bases, with 15 bases between. The V gene's germline CDR1 is MDHEN and CDR2 SYDVKM. This CDR3 has 15 residues. CDR3 amino acids: CARGGRRCSGNTIYF. CDR3 sequence (DNA): TGTGCCAGGGGCGGCCGTCGTTGCTCTGGAAACACCATATATTTT.

V usage is TRBV19 and J usage is TRBJ1-2, with a weak D call TRBD1 (6 bases). Deletions cut 0 bases from V and 1 base from J, with 6 bases between. CDR3 length: 14 amino acids. Germline CDR1 is LNHDA and CDR2 is SQIVND (reference sequence). CDR3 bases: TGTGCCAGTAGTATAGAGGACAGTAACTATGGCTACACCTTC. It specifies CASSIEDSNYGYTF. The full variable domain, rest sourced from reference TRBV19 and TRBJ1-2, is DGGITQSPKYLFRKEGQNVTLSCEQNLNHDAMYWYRQDPGQGLRLIYYSQIVNDFQKGDIAEGYSVSREKKESFPLTVTSAQKNPTAFYLCASSIEDSNYGYTFGSGTRLTVV.

This clone was counted a few times. The chain joins TRBV5-1 to TRBJ1-4; possibly TRBD1 for D (6 bases). The CDR3 covers 15 residues. Per germline, CDR1 SGHRS and CDR2 YFSETQ. V was clipped by 0 bases and J by 3 bases, with 9 bases between them. CDR3 loop: CASSLATGPNEKLFF. In DNA, the CDR3 is TGCGCCAGCAGCTTGGCCACAGGGCCTAATGAAAAACTGTTTTTT.

The chain carries TRBV7-9 and TRBJ2-3, with D perhaps being TRBD1 or TRBD2 (5 bases each). Germline V gives CDR1 SEHNR, CDR2 FQNEAQ (reference sequence). V shed 5 bases and J shed 9 bases, with 21 bases lying between them. This CDR3 has 15 amino acids. The CDR3 loop is CASSPLGAGSTTQYF. As DNA, the CDR3 is TGTGCCAGCAGCCCCCTTGGGGCAGGGAGTACGACGCAGTATTTT.

The CDR3 loop is CAIRGTGYTEAFF. The DNA for the CDR3 is TGTGCCATCAGGGGGACAGGGTACACTGAAGCTTTCTTT. The gene calls are TRBV10-3 and TRBJ1-1, with 9 bases that match TRBD1. This CDR3 spans 13 amino acids. Germline CDR1 is ENHRY and CDR2 is SYGVKD. J gave up 3 bases and V 6 bases, and 2 bases lay outside the gene matches.

The CDR3 DNA sequence: TGTGCCAGCAGTTACAAGCAGGGGATGAACACTGAAGCTTTCTTT. Translation: CASSYKQGMNTEAFF. This sequence joins TRBV6-2 or TRBV6-3 and TRBJ1-1, with D maybe TRBD1 (6 bases). V lost 2 bases to trimming and J lost 0 bases, with 10 bases between them. There are 15 residues in the CDR3. CDR1 MNHEY and CDR2 SVGEGT come from the germline V gene.

J is TRBJ2-2 and V is TRBV19; unclear D gene. The CDR3 runs 12 residues. Trimming stripped 9 bases from V and 6 bases from J, with 11 bases between. From germline, CDR1 is LNHDA and CDR2 SQIVND (reference sequence). CDR3 bases: TGTGCCAGCGACCGAATACCCGGGGAGCTGTTTTTT. It codes for CASDRIPGELFF.

CDR3 DNA sequence: TGTGCCAGCAGCTGGGGGACAAGCCAAGAGACCCAGTACTTC. It codes for CASSWGTSQETQYF. This chain joins TRBV5-8 and TRBJ2-5, with a weak D call TRBD1 (6 bases). From germline, CDR1 is SGHTS and CDR2 YDEGEE. There are 14 residues in the CDR3. Trimming took 3 bases from V and 1 from J, leaving 10 bases between them.

The chain recombines TRBV11-2 with TRBJ1-4, with 7 positions matching TRBD1. J was trimmed by 7 bases and V by 8 bases; bases with no gene match: 13. The germline gives CDR1 SGHAT, CDR2 FQNNGV. This CDR3 spans 15 amino acids. In nucleotides, the CDR3 is TGTGCCAGCCCAACAGGGAGGGGGCTTTTTGAAAAACTGTTTTTT. Translating it yields CASPTGRGLFEKLFF. The whole variable domain, remainder taken from reference TRBV11-2 and TRBJ1-4, is EAGVAQSPRYKIIEKRQSVAFWCNPISGHATLYWYQQILGQGPKLLIQFQNNGVVDDSQLPKDRFSAERLKGVDSTLKIQPAKLEDSAVYLCASPTGRGLFEKLFFGSGTQLSVL.

Turning to this clone: One end of the junction fails to match germline, which may point to a read error. The chain recombines TRBV13 with TRBJ2-3; TRBD2 agrees at 12 bases. Germline loops: CDR1 PRHDT, CDR2 FYEKMQ (reference sequence). The CDR3 extends over 12 amino acids. The CDR3 reads CASSDGTSGQFF. In DNA, the CDR3 is TGTGCCAGCAGTGATGGGACTAGCGGGCAGTTTTTT.

The chain is built from TRBV7-2 and TRBJ2-7, with D tentatively TRBD1 (6 bases). Per germline, CDR1 SGHTA and CDR2 FQGNSA. This CDR3 has 13 amino acids. V lost 5 bases, J lost 6 bases, and 14 bases lay in between. CDR3 nucleotide sequence: TGTGCCAGCAGCCAAGTACAGGGTCGCGAGCAGTACTTC. Translation gives CASSQVQGREQYF.

The chain employs TRBV10-3 and TRBJ2-1, with 12 nucleotides matching TRBD2. This CDR3 has 18 amino acids. V was clipped by 6 bases and J by 2 bases; unmatched bases: 11. The V gene's germline CDR1 is ENHRY and CDR2 SYGVKD. CDR3 in amino acids: CAISGVTSGGPAYNEQFF. The CDR3, as DNA: TGTGCCATCAGCGGGGTTACTAGCGGGGGGCCCGCCTACAATGAGCAGTTCTTC.

The chain uses TRBV7-6 and TRBJ2-2, with D perhaps TRBD1 or TRBD2 (5 bases each). Trimming pared 7 bases from V and 0 bases from J, leaving 9 bases between. The CDR3 has 14 residues. The germline CDR1 and CDR2 sequences are SGHVS and FNYEAQ. CDR3 in amino acids: CASKGTANTGELFF. CDR3 nucleotide sequence: TGTGCCAGCAAAGGGACGGCGAACACCGGGGAGCTGTTTTTT.